The present entry profiles one T cell receptor (beta chain) with its context. These data come from a study of control samples from healthy donors and cancer patients. The CDR3 sequence is 18 residues long. Trimming took off 0 bases at V and 5 bases at J, with 21 bases between the two ends. Germline lookup yields CDR1 KGHDR and CDR2 SFDVKD. Repertoires were generated with immunoSEQ multiplex PCR, while TCRdb's copy carries only in-frame clones and drops some. The data show 95,000 to 150,000 clones, roughly nine tenths seen once. J is TRBJ2-5 and V is TRBV24-1; TRBD2 is a possible D gene (5 bases). Material: blood. The origin of this receptor is a young woman in good health. The CDR3 is CATSDLRWADLLSETQYF. The CDR3 DNA reads as TGTGCCACCAGTGATTTGCGCTGGGCGGACTTACTTAGCGAGACCCAGTACTTC.